This T cell receptor beta chain is from a study of blood T cells in healthy people across ages. Study results and caveats: TCR beta diversity was tightly associated with the proportion of naive T cells. Considered underestimates were the diversity estimates obtained from one million T cells.

Germline assignment: CDR1 DFQATT and CDR2 SNEGSKA (reference sequence). The CDR3 is made up of 13 amino acids. V was pared by 5 bases and J by 3 bases, with 5 bases of the junction left unmatched. PBMCs numbering at least 6.5 million were isolated per sample. A second PCR, run for roughly 7 to 12 cycles, used a sample-barcoded 5' primer plus a J-beta primer mix. TCRdb ran MiXCR on the 5' RACE reads and lists one entry per CDR3 protein. The repertoire holds roughly 1,000,000 distinct CDR3 sequences, with 20% to 25% as singletons. This clonotype was found a few times. Its specificity is not known. This same sample was also part of a study on T cells of mothers and their children. This second study notes: The yield was over 9.5 million TCR beta CDR3 reads from each mother and approximately 3 million from each child.

This sequence originates from a girl aged 2 to 9 in good health. The chain links TRBV20-1 to TRBJ2-5; 8 positions match TRBD1. Sequenced sample: blood. The CDR3 sequence is CSAVQGAKETQYF. The CDR3 DNA reads TGCAGTGCTGTTCAGGGGGCGAAAGAGACCCAGTACTTC.